What follows describes a single T cell receptor (beta chain). Repertoires were generated with immunoSEQ multiplex PCR, while TCRdb's copy carries only in-frame clones and drops some. The profile shows about 62,000 clones, approximately 87% of them singletons. This sample is drawn from a study of technical replicates of blood from a handful of donors. Germline assignment: CDR1 SNHLY and CDR2 FYNNEI. V shed 10 bases, J shed 5 bases, and the junction held 6 bases outside the gene matches. The CDR3 extends over 13 amino acids. V gene TRBV2 combines with J gene TRBJ2-3, with TRBD2 matching 10 bases. The receptor was derived from a human donor in good health. Some clones in this sample may be carry-over from other donors' samples. The sequencing input was PBMCs. The CDR3 here is CATQREGGDTQYF. DNA for the CDR3: TGTGCCACCCAGCGGGAGGGCGGAGATACGCAGTATTTT.